These T cell receptor beta chains were read from a single sample in a study of shared T cell receptors in the human thymus. The method was immunoSEQ multiplex PCR; TCRdb's version includes in-frame clones alone and lacks a portion of them. The sample consists of more than 550,000 clones, more than 75% of them appearing once. These sequences were also reported in another study, on human thymus T cells.

The source material was thymocytes. These receptor sequences come from a boy in the first two years of life with a congenital heart defect. The CDR3 runs from the conserved cysteine through the conserved F or W. D genes are given only for firm matches. The size field is filled for only some rows; it gives once, few, many or a size class.

V,size,D,J,DNA,CDR3
TRBV27,NA,TRBD2,TRBJ2-5,TGTGCCAGCAGATGGTTAGCGGGAGGGCCGGAGGAGACCCAGTACTTC,CASRWLAGGPEETQYF
TRBV19,NA,NA,TRBJ1-3,TGTGCCAGCCAGCGATCGCCCTCGTCAGCGTACGGAAACACCATATATTTT,CASQRSPSSAYGNTIYF
TRBV9,NA,NA,TRBJ2-3,TGTGCCAGCAGCGTAGGGGCGGATACGCAGTATTTT,CASSVGADTQYF
TRBV19,NA,NA,TRBJ2-1,TGTGCCAGTAGTATGCGCAGGGCCACCCCGAGTGGTGAGCAGTTCTTC,CASSMRRATPSGEQFF
TRBV7-9,NA,TRBD2,TRBJ2-3,TGTGCCAGCAGCACCGGGACTAGCGGGAGAGAAACGACAGATACGCAGTATTTT,CASSTGTSGRETTDTQYF
TRBV5-1,NA,NA,TRBJ1-2,TGCGCCAGCAGCTATAACAGCTATGGCTACACCTTC,CASSYNSYGYTF
TRBV29-1,NA,TRBD1,TRBJ1-1,TGCAGCGTTGAAGGGTACACCCGGGGACAGGCGGACACTGAAGCTTTCTTT,CSVEGYTRGQADTEAFF
TRBV4-1,NA,NA,TRBJ1-1,TGCGCCAGCAGCCACGGACAAAACACTGAAGCTTTCTTT,CASSHGQNTEAFF
TRBV18,NA,NA,TRBJ1-1,TGTGCCAGCTCACCACGTAGTCTGAACACTGAAGCTTTCTTT,CASSPRSLNTEAFF
TRBV7-2,once,NA,TRBJ1-2,TGTGCCAGCAGCTTAGAGGCAGGGGCTAACTATGGCTACACCTTC,CASSLEAGANYGYTF
TRBV10-3,NA,NA,TRBJ2-5,TGTGCCATCAGTGAGTCACACGAAAATGCCACCAACCAAGAGACCCAGTACTTC,CAISESHENATNQETQYF
TRBV6-5,NA,NA,TRBJ1-2,TGTGCCAGCAGTTATGCGGGGCAGGGACTGCGAGGCTACACCTTC,CASSYAGQGLRGYTF
TRBV28,few,NA,TRBJ1-1,TGTGCCAGCAGTTCTAGAACGGGGGGGGCTTTCTTT,CASSSRTGGAFF
TRBV30,NA,TRBD2,TRBJ2-3,TGTGCCTGGAGTCGGATAGCGGGGGGGCCTGATACGCAGTATTTT,CAWSRIAGGPDTQYF
TRBV9,NA,TRBD1,TRBJ2-7,TGTGCCAGCAGCGTAACGTGGGACAGTAACACCTACGAGCAGTACTTC,CASSVTWDSNTYEQYF
TRBV5-6,NA,NA,TRBJ2-7,TGTGCCAGCAGCTTGGGTATAGCCCGATCTTTCTACGAGCAGTACTTC,CASSLGIARSFYEQYF
TRBV27,NA,TRBD1,TRBJ1-1,TGTGCCAGCAGTACTAACGGGACAGTTATTAACACTGAAGCTTTCTTT,CASSTNGTVINTEAFF
TRBV13,NA,TRBD1,TRBJ1-2,TGTGCCAGCAGCTTCCTGGACAGGGGGCGGAATTCATGGGGCTACACCTTC,CASSFLDRGRNSWGYTF
TRBV7-8,NA,TRBD2,TRBJ2-7,TGTGCCAGCAGCTTTGTAACTAGCGGATACTACGAGCAGTACTTC,CASSFVTSGYYEQYF